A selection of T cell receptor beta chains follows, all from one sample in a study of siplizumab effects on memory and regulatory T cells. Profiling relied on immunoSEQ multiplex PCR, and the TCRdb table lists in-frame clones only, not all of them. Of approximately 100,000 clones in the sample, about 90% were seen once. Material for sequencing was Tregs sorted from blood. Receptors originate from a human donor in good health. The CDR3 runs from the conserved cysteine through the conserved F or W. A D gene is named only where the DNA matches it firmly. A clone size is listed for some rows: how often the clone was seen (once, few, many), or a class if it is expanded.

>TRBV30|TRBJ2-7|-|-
CAWSIGGGGNYEQYF
TGTGCCTGGAGTATTGGGGGAGGGGGAAACTACGAGCAGTACTTC
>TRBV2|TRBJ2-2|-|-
CASRLDWNTGELFF
TGTGCCAGCAGGCTAGATTGGAACACCGGGGAGCTGTTTTTT
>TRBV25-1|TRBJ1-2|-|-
CASSEVGLGGGYTF
TGTGCCAGCAGTGAGGTAGGACTTGGTGGCGGCTACACCTTC
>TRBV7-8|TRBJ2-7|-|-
CASSLDRSGTSYEQYF
TGTGCCAGCAGCTTAGATCGTTCCGGGACATCCTACGAGCAGTACTTC
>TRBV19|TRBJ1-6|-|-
CASSIEHVNSPLHF
TGTGCCAGTAGTATAGAACACGTTAATTCACCCCTCCACTTT
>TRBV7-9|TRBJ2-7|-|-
CASSLGLARYEQYF
TGTGCCAGCAGCTTAGGACTGGCCCGCTACGAGCAGTACTTC
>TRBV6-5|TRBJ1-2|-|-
CASRRQPNYGYTF
TGTGCCAGCAGGAGACAGCCTAACTATGGCTACACCTTC
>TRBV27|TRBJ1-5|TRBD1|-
CASSFQGGQPQHF
TGTGCCAGCAGTTTTCAGGGGGGTCAGCCCCAGCATTTT
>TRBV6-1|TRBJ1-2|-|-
CASSEAMGNLGYTF
TGTGCCAGCAGTGAAGCTATGGGGAATCTTGGCTACACCTTC
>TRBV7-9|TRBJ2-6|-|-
CASRTRGYLSSGANVLTF
TGTGCCAGCAGGACTAGAGGTTACCTAAGCTCTGGGGCCAACGTCCTGACTTTC
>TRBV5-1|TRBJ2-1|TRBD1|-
CASSETGVTYEQFF
TGCGCCAGCAGCGAGACAGGGGTAACGTATGAGCAGTTCTTC
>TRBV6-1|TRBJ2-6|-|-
CAGGGSGANVLTF
TGTGCCGGAGGAGGCTCTGGGGCCAACGTCCTGACTTTC
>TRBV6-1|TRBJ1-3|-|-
CASSERGGNTIYF
TGTGCCAGCAGTGAACGCGGAGGAAACACCATATATTTT
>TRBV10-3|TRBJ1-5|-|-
CAISESGDYQPQHF
TGTGCCATCAGTGAGTCGGGGGATTATCAGCCCCAGCATTTT
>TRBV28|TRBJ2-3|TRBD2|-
CASKTSGGLSTDTQYF
TGTGCCAGCAAGACTAGCGGGGGCCTTAGCACAGATACGCAGTATTTT
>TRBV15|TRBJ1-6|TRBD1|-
CATSRVTGGSSYNSPLHF
TGTGCCACCAGCAGGGTAACAGGGGGGAGCTCCTATAATTCACCCCTCCACTTT
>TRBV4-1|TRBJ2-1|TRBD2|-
CASSQDVAGGPLFF
TGCGCCAGCAGCCAAGATGTGGCGGGGGGGCCGCTGTTCTTC
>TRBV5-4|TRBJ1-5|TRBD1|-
CASSLGGTGGGQPQHF
TGTGCCAGCAGCTTGGGTGGGACAGGGGGTGGTCAGCCCCAGCATTTT
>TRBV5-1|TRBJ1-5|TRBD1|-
CASSLGDRGGNQPQHF
TGCGCCAGCAGCTTGGGGGACAGGGGTGGCAATCAGCCCCAGCATTTT
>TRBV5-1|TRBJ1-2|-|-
CASSLGGLYGYTF
TGCGCCAGCAGCTTGGGCGGCCTCTATGGCTACACCTTC
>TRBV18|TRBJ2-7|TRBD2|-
CASSPGLAGSRVYEQYF
TGTGCCAGCTCACCGGGACTAGCGGGAAGTCGGGTCTACGAGCAGTACTTC
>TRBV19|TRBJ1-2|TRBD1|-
CASSMRRQGSGGYTF
TGTGCCAGTAGTATGAGGAGACAGGGGTCGGGTGGCTACACCTTC
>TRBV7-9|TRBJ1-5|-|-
CASSRDMSNQPQHF
TGTGCCAGCAGCCGCGACATGTCGAACCAGCCCCAGCATTTT
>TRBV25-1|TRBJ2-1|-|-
CASRNYNEQFF
TGTGCCAGCAGAAACTACAATGAGCAGTTCTTC
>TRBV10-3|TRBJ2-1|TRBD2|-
CAISDPTSGMFNEQFF
TGTGCCATCAGTGACCCGACTAGCGGAATGTTCAATGAGCAGTTCTTC
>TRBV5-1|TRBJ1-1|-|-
CASSFTGNAEAFF
TGCGCCAGCAGCTTTACTGGGAACGCTGAAGCTTTCTTT
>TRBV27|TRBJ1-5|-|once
CASSLAQPTYSNQPQHF
TGTGCCAGCAGTTTAGCACAGCCCACTTATAGCAATCAGCCCCAGCATTTT
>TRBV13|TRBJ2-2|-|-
CASSLAGELFF
TGTGCCAGCAGCTTAGCCGGGGAGCTGTTTTTT
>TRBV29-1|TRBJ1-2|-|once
CSVEDKVREGGHYGYTF
TGCAGCGTTGAAGATAAAGTCAGGGAAGGAGGGCACTATGGCTACACCTTC
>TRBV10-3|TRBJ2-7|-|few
CAISDPLTRGSGYF
TGTGCCATCAGTGACCCCCTGACCAGGGGATCGGGGTACTTC
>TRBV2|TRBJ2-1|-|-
CAGASYNEQFF
TGTGCAGGGGCCTCCTACAATGAGCAGTTCTTC
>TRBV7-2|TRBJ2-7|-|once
CASSSAGLYEQYF
TGTGCCAGCAGCTCGGCGGGACTCTACGAGCAGTACTTC
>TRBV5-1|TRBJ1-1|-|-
CASSPGTLNTEAFF
TGCGCCAGCAGCCCCGGGACCCTCAACACTGAAGCTTTCTTT
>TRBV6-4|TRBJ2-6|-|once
CASSDKGSSGANVLTF
TGTGCCAGCAGTGATAAGGGGAGCTCTGGGGCCAACGTCCTGACTTTC
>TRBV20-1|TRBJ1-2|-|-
CSAAYYGYTF
TGCAGTGCTGCCTACTATGGCTACACCTTC
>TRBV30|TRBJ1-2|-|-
CAWIEGYNGYTF
TGTGCCTGGATAGAAGGGTATAATGGCTACACCTTC
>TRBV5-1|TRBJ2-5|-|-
CASSLAGVVETQYF
TGCGCCAGCAGCTTGGCAGGGGTAGTGGAGACCCAGTACTTC
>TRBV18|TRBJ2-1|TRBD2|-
CASSLTGTSGRVEQFF
TGTGCCAGCTCACTGACTGGGACTAGCGGGAGGGTTGAGCAGTTCTTC
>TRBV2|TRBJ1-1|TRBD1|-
CASSRLGQENTEAFF
TGTGCCAGCAGTCGTTTGGGACAGGAGAACACTGAAGCTTTCTTT
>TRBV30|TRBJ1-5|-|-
CAWSVRGPRNQPQHF
TGTGCCTGGAGTGTACGAGGTCCTAGAAATCAGCCCCAGCATTTT
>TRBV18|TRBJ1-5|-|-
CASSPTVNSNQPQHF
TGTGCCAGCTCACCGACGGTGAATAGCAATCAGCCCCAGCATTTT